This T cell receptor (beta chain) derives from a study of T cell responses to AZD1222 COVID-19 vaccine. General study results and limits: Within unmutated variant regions lay the reported targets of nearly half of spike-specific TCRs. Distributed over spike, vaccine-associated CD4 TCRs predominated at 160-218 and 743-854. Clonal diversity was possibly underestimated, and white British individuals and females predominated among donors.

TCRdb keeps only in-frame clones here, not all; method: immunoSEQ multiplex PCR. The profile shows approximately 120,000 clones, 65% to 90% of them singletons. Timing groups of about 4 and about 12 weeks for second doses were pooled. A note on this clone: Its matching antigen is unknown.

This clonotype was obtained from an adult who received the AZD1222 COVID-19 vaccine. The sequences come from peripheral blood, collected 28 days after the second AZD1222 dose.

CDR3 DNA: TGTGCCAGCACTTGGGTCCGAACCGGGGAGCTGTTTTTT. Translated, it gives CASTWVRTGELFF. The genes are TRBV5-8 and TRBJ2-2, with D hard to call. Per germline, CDR1 SGHTS and CDR2 YDEGEE. V was clipped by 6 bases and J by 5 bases, with 11 bases between them. CDR3 size: 13 residues.